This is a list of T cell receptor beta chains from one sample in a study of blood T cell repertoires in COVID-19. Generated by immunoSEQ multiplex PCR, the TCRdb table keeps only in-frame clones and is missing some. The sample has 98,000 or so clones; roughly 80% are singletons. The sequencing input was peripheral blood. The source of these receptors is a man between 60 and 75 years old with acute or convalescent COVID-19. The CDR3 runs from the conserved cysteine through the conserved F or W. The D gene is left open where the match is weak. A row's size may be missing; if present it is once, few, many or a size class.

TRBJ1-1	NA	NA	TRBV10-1	TGCGCCAGCAGAGGAGTGAACACTGAAGCTTTCTTT	CASRGVNTEAFF
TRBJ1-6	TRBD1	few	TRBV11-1	TGTGCCAGCAGTAAGGACAGGACACGATCACCCCTCCACTTT	CASSKDRTRSPLHF
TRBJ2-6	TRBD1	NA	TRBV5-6	TGTGCCAGCAGCAGGACAGGGGGTGGGGCCAACGTCCTGACTTTC	CASSRTGGGANVLTF
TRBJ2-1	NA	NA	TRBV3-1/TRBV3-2	TGTGCCAGCAGCCAAGTTGGGGCTGGAAGCTCCTACAATGAGCAGTTCTTC	CASSQVGAGSSYNEQFF
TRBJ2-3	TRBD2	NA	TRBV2	TGCCTCGCGGGGGGCAGCCAAGATACGCAGTATTTT	CLAGGSQDTQYF
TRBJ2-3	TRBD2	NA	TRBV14	TGTGCCAGCAGCCCTGGGACTAGCGGGAGCACAGATACGCAGTATTTT	CASSPGTSGSTDTQYF
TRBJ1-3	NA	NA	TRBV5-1	TGCGCCAGCAGCTTGGTACCTCCTTCAGGGAATGGAAACACCATATATTTT	CASSLVPPSGNGNTIYF
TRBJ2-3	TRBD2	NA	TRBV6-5	TGTGCCAGCAGTTCAAGGACTAGCGGGAGCGCAGATACGCAGTATTTT	CASSSRTSGSADTQYF
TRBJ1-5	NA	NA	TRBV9	TGTGCCAGCAGCGTAGCTGGATGGGTGACTGCGGATCAGCCCCAGCATTTT	CASSVAGWVTADQPQHF
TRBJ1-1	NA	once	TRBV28	TGTGCCAGCCGACTGGGCGGGGCCTCCCCTCCTCGACCTGAAGCTTTCTTT	CASRLGGASPPRPEAFF
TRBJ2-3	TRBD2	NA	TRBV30	TGTGCCTGGAGTCCACTAGCGGGAGGGACAGATACGCAGTATTTT	CAWSPLAGGTDTQYF
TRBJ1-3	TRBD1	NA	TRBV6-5	TGTGCCAGCAGGCAGGGGGCGGCTGGAAACACCATATATTTT	CASRQGAAGNTIYF
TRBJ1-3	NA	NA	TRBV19	TGTGCCAGTAGCCGGGGAGGGGTGAACTCTGGAAACACCATATATTTT	CASSRGGVNSGNTIYF
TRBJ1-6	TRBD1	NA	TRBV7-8	TGTGCCAGCAGCTTAGCGCCCGGAGGGGGCTGGGGTTCACCCCTCCACTTT	CASSLAPGGGWGSPLHF
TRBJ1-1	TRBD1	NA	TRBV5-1	TGCGCCAGCAGCTTAGGGACAGGGGCGGGGGACACTGAAGCTTTCTTT	CASSLGTGAGDTEAFF
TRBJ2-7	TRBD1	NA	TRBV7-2	TGTGCCAGCAGCTTAGGGACAGGGCTTATAACCTACGAGCAGTACTTC	CASSLGTGLITYEQYF
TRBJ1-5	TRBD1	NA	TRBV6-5	TGTGCCAGCGCCATCGACAGGGCTAGCAATCAGCCCCAGCATTTT	CASAIDRASNQPQHF
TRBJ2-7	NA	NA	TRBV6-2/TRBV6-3	TGTGCCAGCAGCCTTGATCCCGGGTCCTCCTACGAGCAGTACTTC	CASSLDPGSSYEQYF
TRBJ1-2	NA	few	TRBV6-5	TGTGCCAGCAGCCTCCTGGACAGCTATGGCTACACCTTC	CASSLLDSYGYTF
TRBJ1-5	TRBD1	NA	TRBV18	TGTGCCAGCTCAGCTACAGGGGTAGAGCAGCCCCAGCATTTT	CASSATGVEQPQHF
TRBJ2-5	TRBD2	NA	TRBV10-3	TGTGCCATCAGTGAGGGGGAGGGACGGAAAGAGACCCAGTACTTC	CAISEGEGRKETQYF
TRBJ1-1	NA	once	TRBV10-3	TGTGCCATCAGTGAGTCGATAGAGAACACTGAAGCTTTCTTT	CAISESIENTEAFF
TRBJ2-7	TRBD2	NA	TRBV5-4	TGTGCCAGCAGCCGCGGGACTAGCAGGCTCTACGAGCAGTACTTC	CASSRGTSRLYEQYF
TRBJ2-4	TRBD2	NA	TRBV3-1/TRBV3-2	TGTGCCAGCAGCCAAGATAAGAGCGGGAGGCTAAACATTCAGTACTTC	CASSQDKSGRLNIQYF
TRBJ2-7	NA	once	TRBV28	TGTGCCAGCAGTGGGACTCCCTCCTACGAGCAGTACTTC	CASSGTPSYEQYF
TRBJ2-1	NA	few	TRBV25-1	TGTGCCAGCAGTGAAGGCAGCTCCTACAATGAGCAGTTCTTC	CASSEGSSYNEQFF
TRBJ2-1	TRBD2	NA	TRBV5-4	TGTGCCAGCAGCTTGGATAGCGGGAGGATAAATGAGCAGTTCTTC	CASSLDSGRINEQFF
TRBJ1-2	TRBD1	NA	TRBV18	TGTGCCAGCTCACCCCCGACAGGGGCGGCCTATGGCTACACCTTC	CASSPPTGAAYGYTF
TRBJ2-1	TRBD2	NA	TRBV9	TGTGCCAGCAGCGTGACTAGCGGGAGGGCCAATGAGCAGTTCTTC	CASSVTSGRANEQFF
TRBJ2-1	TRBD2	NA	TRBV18	TGTGCCAGCTCAGGTCGACTAGCGTTGAAGATCGACAATGAGCAGTTCTTC	CASSGRLALKIDNEQFF
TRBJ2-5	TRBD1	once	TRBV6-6	TGTGCCAGCAGTCTCCTTGGACAGGGGAGCGGAGAGACCCAGTACTTC	CASSLLGQGSGETQYF
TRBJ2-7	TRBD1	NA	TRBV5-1	TGCGCCAGCAGCTCCCGGGACAGGGGGCCCGAGCAGTACTTC	CASSSRDRGPEQYF
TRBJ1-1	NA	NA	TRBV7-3	TGTGCCAGCAGCTTAGGGGCAGGCGGGAACACTGAAGCTTTCTTT	CASSLGAGGNTEAFF
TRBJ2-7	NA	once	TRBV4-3	TGCGCCAGCAGCCAAGACCGAGGGTTTCCCTACGAGCAGTACTTC	CASSQDRGFPYEQYF
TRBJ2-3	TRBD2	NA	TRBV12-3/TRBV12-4	TGTGCCACCAGTGGGGGGGTAGATACGCAGTATTTT	CATSGGVDTQYF
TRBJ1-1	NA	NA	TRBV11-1	TGTGCCAGCAGCTTGGGAGCTGAAGCTTTCTTT	CASSLGAEAFF
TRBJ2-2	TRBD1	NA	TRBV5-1	TGCGCCAGCAGCCTGATGACAGGGGGCGCTGGCGGGGAGCTGTTTTTT	CASSLMTGGAGGELFF
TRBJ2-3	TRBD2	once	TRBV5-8	TGTGCCAGCAGCTTAATGCAACTAGCGGGGAGCACAGATACGCAGTATTTT	CASSLMQLAGSTDTQYF
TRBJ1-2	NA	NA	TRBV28	TGTGCCAGCAACCACGGGACACACTATGGCTACACCTTC	CASNHGTHYGYTF